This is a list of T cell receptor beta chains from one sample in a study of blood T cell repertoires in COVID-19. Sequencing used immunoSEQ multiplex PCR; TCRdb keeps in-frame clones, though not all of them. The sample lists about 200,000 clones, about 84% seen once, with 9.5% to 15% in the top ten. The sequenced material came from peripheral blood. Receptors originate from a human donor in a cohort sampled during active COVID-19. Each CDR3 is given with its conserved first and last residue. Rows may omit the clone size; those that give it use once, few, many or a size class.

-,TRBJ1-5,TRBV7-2,CASSLAIRGDSNQPQHF
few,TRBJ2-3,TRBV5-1,CASSGGLAGSPDTQYF
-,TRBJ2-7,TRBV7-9,CASSFAGTGPHEQYF
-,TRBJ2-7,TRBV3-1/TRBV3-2,CASSQLAGVLREQYF
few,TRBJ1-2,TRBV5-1,CASSPGQIAFF
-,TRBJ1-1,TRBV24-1,CATSEAWNTEAFF
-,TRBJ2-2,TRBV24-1,CATSDLGGQGKITGELFF
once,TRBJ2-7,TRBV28,CASRPDRYEQYF
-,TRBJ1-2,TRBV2,CASGRDRGGYGYTF
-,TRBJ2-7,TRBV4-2,CASSQGERGYEQYF
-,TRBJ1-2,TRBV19,CASSMGLDRASGYTF
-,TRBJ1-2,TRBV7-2,CASSLSLTGHYGYTF
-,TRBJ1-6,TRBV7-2,CASTIRVGGRTSPLHF
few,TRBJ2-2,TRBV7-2,CASSFGGGTGELFF
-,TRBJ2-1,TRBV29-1,CSAGERVTNEQFF
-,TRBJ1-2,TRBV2,CASSEARDDGYTF
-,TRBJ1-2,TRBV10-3,CAISGRRGGYGYTF
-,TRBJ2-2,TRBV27,CASGLSWDRVTGELFF
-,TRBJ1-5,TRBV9,CASSAGGGAGQPQHF
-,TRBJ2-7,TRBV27,CASSPWGGYEQYF
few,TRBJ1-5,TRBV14,CASSQSGNQPQHF
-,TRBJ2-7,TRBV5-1,CASSLIGLENYEQYF
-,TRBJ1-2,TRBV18,CASSPLRGLANYGYTF
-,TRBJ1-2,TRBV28,CASTPGRVQGGTF
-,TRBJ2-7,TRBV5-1,CASSLVLNTGSSYEQYF
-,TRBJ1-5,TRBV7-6,CASSPQEGGGPLRQPQHF
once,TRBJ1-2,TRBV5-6,CASSSRDRVYGYTF